This T cell receptor beta chain was captured by sequencing in a study of blood T cell repertoires in COVID-19. Across the study: There were acute and convalescent COVID-19 samples, and they came from the United States, Italy and Spain. T cells, B-cell-depleted T cells, or PBMCs provided the cDNA or gDNA that served as material.

Remarks on this clone: At one end, the junction sequence differs from germline, possibly due to a read error.

CDR1 is SEHNR and CDR2 is FQNEAQ in the germline V gene (reference sequence). The CDR3 runs to 14 residues. Authors' analysis steps: Reference gene primer amplification in the assay estimated nucleated cell counts. Method: immunoSEQ multiplex PCR; TCRdb's copy keeps in-frame clones and lacks some. That table supplies the V and J calls and clone size; D and trimming were determined from the DNA. The repertoire consists of some 150,000 clones, with more than 75% occurring once and the leading ten covering 2% to 2.5%. The receptor was isolated from a middle-aged man with active COVID-19. The chain recombines TRBV7-9 with TRBJ1-2, with 7 bases fitting TRBD1. Sequencing was carried out using peripheral blood. In nucleotides, the CDR3 is TGTGCCAGCAGTTTAGACAGGGCTAACTATGGCTACACCTTC. Residues: CASSLDRANYGYTF.